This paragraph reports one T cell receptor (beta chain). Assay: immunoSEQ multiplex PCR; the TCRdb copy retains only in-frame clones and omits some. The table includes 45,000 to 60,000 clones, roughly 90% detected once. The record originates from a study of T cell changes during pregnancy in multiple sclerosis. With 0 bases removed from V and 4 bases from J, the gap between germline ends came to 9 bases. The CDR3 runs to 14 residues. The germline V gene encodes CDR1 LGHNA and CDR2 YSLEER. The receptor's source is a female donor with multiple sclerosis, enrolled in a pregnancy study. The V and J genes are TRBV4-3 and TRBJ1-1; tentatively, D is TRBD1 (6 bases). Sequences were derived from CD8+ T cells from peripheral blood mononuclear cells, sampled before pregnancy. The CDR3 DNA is TGCGCCAGCAGCCAAGATCGAGGGGGCACTGAAGCTTTCTTT. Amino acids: CASSQDRGGTEAFF.